This is a list of T cell receptor beta chains from one sample in a study of identical twins. Each CDR3 protein is one row after TCRdb ran MiXCR on the 5' RACE reads. Here the sample spans roughly 1,500,000 distinct CDR3 sequences, around 33% being singletons. The sequenced material came from cord blood. The source of these receptors is a newborn girl in good health. The CDR3 runs from the conserved cysteine through the conserved F or W. The D gene is left open where the match is weak. The size entry is marked missing in some rows and otherwise reads once, few, many or a size class.

NA	TRBV14	TRBJ2-3	NA	CASSRGVPDTQYF	TGTGCCAGCAGCCGGGGGGTTCCGGATACGCAGTATTTT
many	TRBV4-2	TRBJ2-7	TRBD1	CASSQDWTGGYEQYF	TGTGCCAGCAGCCAAGACTGGACAGGGGGCTACGAGCAGTACTTC
few	TRBV20-1	TRBJ2-3	TRBD2	CSASGLAGRADTQYF	TGCAGTGCTAGTGGCCTAGCGGGACGGGCAGATACGCAGTATTTT
NA	TRBV29-1	TRBJ1-2	NA	CSVHASTGTRRGYGYTF	TGCAGCGTTCATGCCTCGACAGGCACCCGGAGAGGGTATGGCTACACCTTC
many	TRBV4-1	TRBJ2-3	NA	CASSHDGGDTQYF	TGCGCCAGCAGCCATGATGGGGGAGATACGCAGTATTTT
NA	TRBV18	TRBJ2-1	TRBD2	CASSLTGGDNEQFF	TGTGCCAGCAGTTTAACGGGAGGAGACAATGAGCAGTTCTTC
NA	TRBV20-1	TRBJ2-3	TRBD2	CSALGYRLAGSTDTQYF	TGCAGTGCCCTAGGGTACCGACTAGCGGGGAGCACAGATACGCAGTATTTT
few	TRBV5-4	TRBJ1-2	TRBD1	CASSSTGIGGYTF	TGTGCCAGCAGCTCGACAGGGATTGGTGGCTACACCTTC
NA	TRBV10-3	TRBJ2-7	NA	CASSEASPHSYEQYF	TGCGCCAGCAGTGAGGCCAGCCCACACTCCTACGAGCAGTACTTC
NA	TRBV20-1	TRBJ1-2	TRBD1	CSASGQANGYTF	TGCAGTGCCTCGGGACAGGCAAACGGCTACACCTTC
NA	TRBV29-1	TRBJ2-7	NA	CSVAHSLGYEQYF	TGCAGCGTTGCCCACAGCCTCGGATACGAGCAGTACTTC
NA	TRBV6-6	TRBJ1-2	TRBD1	CASTSQGMNYGYTF	TGTGCCAGCACCTCACAGGGGATGAACTATGGCTACACCTTC
NA	TRBV25-1	TRBJ2-4	NA	CASSEYWRRRAKNIQYF	TGTGCCAGCAGTGAATATTGGAGGAGGAGGGCCAAAAACATTCAGTACTTC
few	TRBV12-3/TRBV12-4	TRBJ1-6	NA	CASSFVAGIHPRSPLHF	TGTGCCAGCAGTTTTGTGGCAGGGATACACCCTCGATCACCCCTCCACTTT
many	TRBV5-6	TRBJ1-1	NA	CASSRTVNTEAFF	TGTGCCAGCAGCCGAACGGTGAACACTGAAGCTTTCTTT
NA	TRBV6-2/TRBV6-3	TRBJ2-1	NA	CASSPPHPPKVDEQFF	TGTGCCAGCAGCCCTCCGCACCCACCAAAGGTAGATGAGCAGTTCTTC
NA	TRBV28	TRBJ2-5	NA	CASRPLREGETQYF	TGTGCCAGCAGACCCCTCCGGGAAGGCGAGACCCAGTACTTC
few	TRBV29-1	TRBJ2-7	NA	CSVGPTGPYEQYF	TGCAGCGTGGGACCCACAGGGCCATACGAGCAGTACTTC
NA	TRBV3-1	TRBJ2-4	NA	CASSPLPYLTKNIQYF	TGTGCCAGCAGCCCCTTACCGTACCTAACCAAAAACATTCAGTACTTC
few	TRBV7-6	TRBJ2-7	NA	CASSLGTHDYEQYF	TGTGCCAGCAGCTTAGGGACGCATGACTACGAGCAGTACTTC
few	TRBV20-1	TRBJ2-1	TRBD2	CSARDGEAGVDNEQFF	TGCAGTGCTAGAGATGGGGAAGCGGGAGTGGACAATGAGCAGTTCTTC
once	TRBV20-1	TRBJ2-7	NA	CSSLTRPYEQYF	TGCAGTTCTTTGACTAGACCCTACGAGCAGTACTTC
NA	TRBV3-1	TRBJ1-3	NA	CASSPRALSGNTIYF	TGTGCCAGCAGCCCCAGGGCCCTCTCTGGAAACACCATATATTTT
NA	TRBV4-1	TRBJ1-4	NA	CASSQGTSFATNEKLFF	TGCGCCAGCAGCCAAGGGACAAGCTTCGCAACTAATGAAAAACTGTTTTTT
NA	TRBV12-3/TRBV12-4	TRBJ2-4	NA	CASSLLTGNIQYF	TGTGCCAGCAGCCTCCTTACAGGGAACATTCAGTACTTC
NA	TRBV6-2/TRBV6-3	TRBJ1-2	TRBD1	CASSYPTGGADYGYTF	TGTGCCAGCAGTTACCCTACAGGGGGCGCCGACTATGGCTACACCTTC
NA	TRBV20-1	TRBJ1-2	NA	CSASTERGNLHGYTF	TGCAGTGCTAGTACGGAGAGGGGAAACTTACATGGCTACACCTTC
many	TRBV12-3/TRBV12-4	TRBJ2-5	NA	CASSRTAETQYF	TGTGCCAGCAGTCGAACAGCCGAGACCCAGTACTTC
few	TRBV6-5	TRBJ1-1	NA	CASSYTGTGDTEAFF	TGTGCCAGCAGTTACACCGGGACGGGGGACACTGAAGCTTTCTTT
few	TRBV6-1	TRBJ1-4	NA	CASSATVGATNEKLFF	TGTGCCAGCAGTGCCACGGTCGGGGCAACTAATGAAAAACTGTTTTTT
NA	TRBV4-2	TRBJ2-3	TRBD2	CASSHLGTIGTDTQYF	TGTGCCAGCAGCCACCTCGGGACTATCGGCACAGATACGCAGTATTTT
few	TRBV24-1	TRBJ2-1	NA	CATSDADLYNEQFF	TGTGCCACCAGTGATGCCGACCTTTACAATGAGCAGTTCTTC
NA	TRBV28	TRBJ1-2	NA	CASSLDAAGYGYTF	TGTGCCAGCAGTCTGGACGCGGCGGGCTATGGCTACACCTTC